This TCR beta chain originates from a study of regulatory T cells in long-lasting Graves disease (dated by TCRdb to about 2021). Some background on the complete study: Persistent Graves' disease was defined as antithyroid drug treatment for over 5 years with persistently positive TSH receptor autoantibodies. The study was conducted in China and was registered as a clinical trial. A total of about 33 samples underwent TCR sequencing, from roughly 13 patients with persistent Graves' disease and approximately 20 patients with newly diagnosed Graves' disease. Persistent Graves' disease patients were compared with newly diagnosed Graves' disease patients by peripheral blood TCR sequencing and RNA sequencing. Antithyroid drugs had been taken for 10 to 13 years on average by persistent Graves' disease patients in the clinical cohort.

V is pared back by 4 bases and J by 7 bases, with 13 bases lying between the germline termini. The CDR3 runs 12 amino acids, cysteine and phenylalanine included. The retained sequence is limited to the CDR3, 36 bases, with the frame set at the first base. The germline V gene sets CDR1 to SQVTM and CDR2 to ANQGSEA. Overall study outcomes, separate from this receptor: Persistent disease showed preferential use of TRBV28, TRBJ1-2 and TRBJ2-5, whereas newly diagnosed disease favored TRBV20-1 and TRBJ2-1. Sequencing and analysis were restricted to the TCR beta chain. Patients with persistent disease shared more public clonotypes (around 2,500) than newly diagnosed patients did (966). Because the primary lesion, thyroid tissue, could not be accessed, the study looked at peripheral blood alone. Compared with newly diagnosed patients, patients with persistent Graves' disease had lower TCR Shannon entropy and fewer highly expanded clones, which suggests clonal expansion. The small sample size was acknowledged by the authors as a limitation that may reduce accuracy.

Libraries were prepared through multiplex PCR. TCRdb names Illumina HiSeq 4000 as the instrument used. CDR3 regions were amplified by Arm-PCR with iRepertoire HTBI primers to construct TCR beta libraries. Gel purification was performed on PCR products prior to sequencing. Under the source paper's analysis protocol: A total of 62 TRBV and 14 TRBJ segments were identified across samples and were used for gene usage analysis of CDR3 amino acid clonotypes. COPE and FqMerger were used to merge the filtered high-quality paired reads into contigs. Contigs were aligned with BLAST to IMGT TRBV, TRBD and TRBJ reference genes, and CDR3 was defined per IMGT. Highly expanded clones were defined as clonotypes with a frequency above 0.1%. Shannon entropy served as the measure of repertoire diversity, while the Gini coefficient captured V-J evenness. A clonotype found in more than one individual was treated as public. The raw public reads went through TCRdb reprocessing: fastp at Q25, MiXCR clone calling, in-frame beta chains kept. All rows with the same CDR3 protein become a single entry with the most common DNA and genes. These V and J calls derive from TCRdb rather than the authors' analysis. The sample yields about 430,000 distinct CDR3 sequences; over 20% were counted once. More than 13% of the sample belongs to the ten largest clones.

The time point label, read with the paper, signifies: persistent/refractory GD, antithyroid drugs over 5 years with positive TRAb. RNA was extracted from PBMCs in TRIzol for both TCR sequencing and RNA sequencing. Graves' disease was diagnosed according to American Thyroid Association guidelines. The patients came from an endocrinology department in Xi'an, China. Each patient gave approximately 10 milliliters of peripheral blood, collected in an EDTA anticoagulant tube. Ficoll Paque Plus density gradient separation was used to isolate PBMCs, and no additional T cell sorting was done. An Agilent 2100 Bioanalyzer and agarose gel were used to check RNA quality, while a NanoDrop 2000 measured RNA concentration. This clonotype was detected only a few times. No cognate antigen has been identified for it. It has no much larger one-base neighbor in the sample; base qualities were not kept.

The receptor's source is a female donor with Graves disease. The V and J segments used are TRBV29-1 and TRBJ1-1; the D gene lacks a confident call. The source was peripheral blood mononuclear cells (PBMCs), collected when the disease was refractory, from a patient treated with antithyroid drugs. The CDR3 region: CSVGRLDGEAFF. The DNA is TGCAGCGTTGGTCGGCTGGACGGTGAAGCTTTCTTT.